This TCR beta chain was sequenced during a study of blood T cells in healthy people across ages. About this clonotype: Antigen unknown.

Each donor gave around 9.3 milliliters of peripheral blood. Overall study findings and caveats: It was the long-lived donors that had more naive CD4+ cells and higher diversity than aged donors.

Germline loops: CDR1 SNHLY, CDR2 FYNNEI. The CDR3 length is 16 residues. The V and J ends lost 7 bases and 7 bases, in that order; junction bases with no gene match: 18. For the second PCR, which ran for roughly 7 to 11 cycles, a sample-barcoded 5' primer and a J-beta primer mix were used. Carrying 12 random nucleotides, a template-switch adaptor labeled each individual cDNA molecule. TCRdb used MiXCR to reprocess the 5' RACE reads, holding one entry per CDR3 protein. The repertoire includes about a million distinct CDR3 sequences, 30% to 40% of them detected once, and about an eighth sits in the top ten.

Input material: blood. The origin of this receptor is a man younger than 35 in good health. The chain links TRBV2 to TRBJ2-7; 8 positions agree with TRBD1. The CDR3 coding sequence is TGTGCCAGCACCATGGACAGGGCCCATCAGTTGGGTGAGCAGTACTTC. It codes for CASTMDRAHQLGEQYF.